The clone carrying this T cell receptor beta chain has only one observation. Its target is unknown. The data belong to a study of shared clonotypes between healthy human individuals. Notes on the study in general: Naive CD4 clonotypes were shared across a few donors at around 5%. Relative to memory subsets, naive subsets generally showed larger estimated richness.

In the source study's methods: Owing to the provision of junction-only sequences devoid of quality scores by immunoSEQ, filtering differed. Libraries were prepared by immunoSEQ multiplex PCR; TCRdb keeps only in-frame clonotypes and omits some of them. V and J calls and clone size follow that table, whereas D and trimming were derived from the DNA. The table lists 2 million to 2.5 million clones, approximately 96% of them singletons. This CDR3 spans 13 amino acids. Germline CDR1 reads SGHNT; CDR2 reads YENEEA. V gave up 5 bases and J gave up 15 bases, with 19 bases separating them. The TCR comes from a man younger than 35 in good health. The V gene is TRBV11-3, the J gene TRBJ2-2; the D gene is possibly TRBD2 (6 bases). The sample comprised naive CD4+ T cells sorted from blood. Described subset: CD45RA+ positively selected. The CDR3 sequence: CASSQFAGSRVFF. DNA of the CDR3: TGTGCCAGCAGCCAGTTTGCGGGATCGAGGGTGTTTTTT.